One sample yielded the 25 T cell receptor beta chains listed below, sequenced in a study of lymphopenia after photon versus proton radiotherapy. Clones were sequenced by immunoSEQ multiplex PCR, and TCRdb holds only the in-frame ones, with some missing. The sample includes about 25,000 clones, 80% to 90% of them seen just once. This sample comprised peripheral blood, obtained from a patient treated with photon-based radiotherapy. The receptors originated from a man aged 50 to 59 with gastric cancer.

The chain joins TRBV7-3 to TRBJ2-3; D unclear. The CDR3 is 15 residues long. Trimming pared 6 bases from V and 1 base from J, leaving 14 bases between. In germline, CDR1 is SGHTA, CDR2 FQGTGA. The DNA for the CDR3 is TGTGCCAGCAGATCGTCAGGTCTAGGCACAGATACGCAGTATTTT. Protein sequence: CASRSSGLGTDTQYF.

The rearrangement joins TRBV20-1 to TRBJ1-2; D possibly corresponds to TRBD1 (5 bases). This CDR3 region has 11 residues. Looked up from germline, CDR1 is DFQATT and CDR2 is SNEGSKA (reference sequence). V lost 4 bases and J lost 5, with 8 bases in between. In nucleotides, the CDR3 is TGCAGTGCTACCGGACATTATGGCTACACCTTC. Its protein is CSATGHYGYTF.

CDR3 region: CASSIWDSGNQPQHF. CDR3 bases: TGTGCCAGTAGTATTTGGGACAGTGGGAATCAGCCCCAGCATTTT. The chain couples TRBV19 to TRBJ1-5; 7 bases align to TRBD1. Per the germline V gene, CDR1 is LNHDA and CDR2 is SQIVND (reference sequence). This CDR3 region has 15 residues. The J segment lost 4 bases and the V segment lost 3 bases, leaving 6 bases of the junction unmatched.

The chain recombines TRBV19 with TRBJ2-5; 10 bases are shared with TRBD2. Per germline, CDR1 LNHDA and CDR2 SQIVND (reference sequence). The V gene end was trimmed by 5 bases and the J gene end by 5 bases; junction bases not matched to a gene: 5. The CDR3 sequence is 14 residues long. CDR3 bases: TGTGCCAGTAGTGGCCAGGGACTAGCGGAGACCCAGTACTTC. Its protein product is CASSGQGLAETQYF.

The V call is TRBV9, the J call TRBJ1-1; 7 bases agree with TRBD1. Looked up from germline, CDR1 is SGDLS and CDR2 is YYNGEE. CDR3 length: 14 amino acids. V was clipped by 3 bases and J by 1 base; unmatched bases: 3. CDR3 residues: CASSAGQPNTEAFF. The DNA of the CDR3 is TGTGCCAGCAGCGCGGGACAGCCGAACACTGAAGCTTTCTTT. The whole variable domain, remainder taken from reference TRBV9 and TRBJ1-1, is DSGVTQTPKHLITATGQRVTLRCSPRSGDLSVYWYQQSLDQGLQFLIQYYNGEERAKGNILERFSAQQFPDLHSELNLSSLELGDSALYFCASSAGQPNTEAFFGQGTRLTVV.

This clone was recorded only once. This chain joins TRBV15 and TRBJ1-1; D not certain. Germline CDR1 and CDR2: LNHNV and YYDKDF (reference sequence). V was pared by 3 bases and J by 1 base, with 12 bases between. The CDR3 runs 15 residues. The CDR3 loop reads CATSSARLGNTEAFF. In DNA form, the CDR3 reads TGTGCCACCAGCAGTGCGAGGTTGGGGAACACTGAAGCTTTCTTT.

V and J are TRBV7-2 and TRBJ1-6, with D uncertain. Germline V lookup: CDR1 SGHTA, CDR2 FQGNSA. The ends were cut back, 7 bases at V and 0 bases at J, with 7 bases in the middle. The CDR3 is 14 amino acids. The CDR3 DNA reads TGTGCCAGCAAGGAAAGCTCCTATAATTCACCCCTCCACTTT. It translates to CASKESSYNSPLHF.

This sequence joins TRBV18 and TRBJ1-5; D unresolved. Germline V gene data show CDR1 as KGHSH and CDR2 as LQKENI. The CDR3 runs 13 residues. The V end was cut by 2 bases, the J end by 6 bases, with 8 bases between. This CDR3 reads CASSPDGGQPQHF. Written as DNA, the CDR3 is TGTGCCAGCTCACCAGACGGCGGTCAGCCCCAGCATTTT.

V usage is TRBV6-1 and J usage is TRBJ2-7; a possible D gene is TRBD1 (7 bases). The germline V gene encodes CDR1 MNHNS and CDR2 SASEGT. The CDR3 totals 13 residues. V lost 7 bases to trimming and J lost 5 bases, with 15 bases between them. As DNA, the CDR3 is TGTGCCAGCATGAGGAGGGGGCTCGACGAGCAGTACGTC. Its translation: CASMRRGLDEQYV.

The rearrangement joins TRBV6-1 to TRBJ2-7; 7 nucleotides match TRBD1. The germline V gene has CDR1 MNHNS and CDR2 SASEGT. Trimming at V came to 4 bases and at J to 2 bases, leaving 2 bases not matched to a gene. This CDR3 is 13 amino acids long. The CDR3 sequence is CASSAQGAYEQYF. CDR3 bases: TGTGCCAGCAGTGCGCAGGGGGCCTACGAGCAGTACTTC.

The chain combines TRBV5-1 with TRBJ1-1; 9 bases match TRBD1. Germline V gene sequence: CDR1 SGHRS, CDR2 YFSETQ. Trimming cost V 5 bases and J 5 bases; bases outside gene matches: 7. This CDR3 spans 14 amino acids. The CDR3 region is CASRQGQGRTEAFF. The CDR3 region has the DNA TGCGCCAGCAGACAGGGACAGGGAAGGACTGAAGCTTTCTTT.

J is TRBJ2-1 and V is TRBV5-6, with a weak D call TRBD2 (6 bases). This CDR3 is 14 amino acids long. Trimming stripped 5 bases from V and 1 base from J, with 10 bases between. Germline CDR1 SGHDT, CDR2 YYEEEE. This CDR3 reads CASRYRGSYNEQFF. For the CDR3, the DNA is TGTGCCAGCAGGTATCGGGGGTCCTACAATGAGCAGTTCTTC.

The CDR3 loop is CASSRYNFGAEGNQPQHF. CDR3 nucleotides: TGTGCCAGCAGTCGGTATAACTTCGGGGCTGAAGGCAATCAGCCCCAGCATTTT. The J gene is TRBJ1-5, the V gene TRBV2, with D possibly matching TRBD1 (5 bases). The CDR3 loop spans 18 amino acids. V lost 5 bases to trimming and J lost 2 bases, with 22 bases between them. Germline V gene lookup returns CDR1 SNHLY and CDR2 FYNNEI.

The chain joins TRBV11-2 to TRBJ2-7, with D unclear. The germline V and J ends were trimmed by 5 bases and 4 bases, with 9 bases remaining between them. The length of the CDR3 is 12 residues. Germline values: CDR1 SGHAT, CDR2 FQNNGV. CDR3: CASSPDWYEQYV. The DNA for the CDR3 is TGTGCCAGCAGCCCCGACTGGTACGAGCAGTACGTC.

The V gene is TRBV6-1, the J gene TRBJ2-3; possibly TRBD2 for D (5 bases). Looked up from germline, CDR1 is MNHNS and CDR2 is SASEGT. This CDR3 comprises 12 residues. V gave up 6 bases and J gave up 7 bases, with 11 bases separating them. CDR3 coding DNA: TGTGCCAGCAGCGAGCTAGCAAATACGCAGTATTTT. It specifies CASSELANTQYF.

The chain is built from TRBV7-3 and TRBJ2-2; a weak D match, TRBD2 (6 bases). CDR3 length: 15 residues. V shed 5 bases and J shed 1 base, with 11 bases lying between them. CDR1 and CDR2 (germline): SGHTA, FQGTGA. As DNA, the CDR3 is TGTGCCAGCAGCCCCCGGGGAGGGAACACCGGGGAGCTGTTTTTT. Translating it yields CASSPRGGNTGELFF.

The V and J genes are TRBV10-3 and TRBJ2-5; D is perhaps TRBD1 (5 bases). CDR3 length: 13 residues. Trimming took off 7 bases at V and 5 bases at J, with 14 bases between the two ends. Germline CDR1 ENHRY, CDR2 SYGVKD. The CDR3 loop is CAITWKAGETQYF. DNA for the CDR3: TGTGCCATCACTTGGAAGGCAGGGGAGACCCAGTACTTC.

The chain has TRBV2 and TRBJ1-5; possible D gene TRBD1, 6 bases. The CDR3 runs to 15 residues. V was clipped by 6 bases and J by 0 bases, with 12 bases between them. CDR1 is SNHLY and CDR2 is FYNNEI in the germline V gene. CDR3 nucleotides: TGTGCCAGCAGGGACAGAATATTTAGCAATCAGCCCCAGCATTTT. This codes for CASRDRIFSNQPQHF.

V gene TRBV10-3 combines with J gene TRBJ2-2, with 8 bases aligning to TRBD1. Germline V lookup: CDR1 ENHRY, CDR2 SYGVKD. There are 13 residues in the CDR3. V lost 7 bases and J lost 5; bases outside the gene matches: 3. The DNA of the CDR3 is TGTGCCATCAAACAGGGGGGAACCGGGGAGCTGTTTTTT. Its protein product is CAIKQGGTGELFF.

The rearrangement links TRBV29-1 to TRBJ2-3; possible D gene TRBD2, 7 bases. The CDR3 is 18 residues long. V lost 0 bases to trimming and J lost 5 bases, with 24 bases between them. Germline CDR1 SQVTM, CDR2 ANQGSEA. CDR3 region: CSVEDGWGASGVVDTQYF. DNA of the CDR3: TGCAGCGTTGAAGACGGGTGGGGGGCGAGCGGGGTTGTAGATACGCAGTATTTT.

The CDR3 sequence: CASSRGLDEKLFF. In DNA, the CDR3 is TGTGCCAGCTCCAGGGGGCTTGATGAAAAACTGTTTTTT. The chain employs TRBV18 and TRBJ1-4; 8 nucleotides match TRBD1. This CDR3 is 13 amino acids long. Germline CDR1 reads KGHSH; CDR2 reads LQKENI. V lost 6 bases to trimming and J lost 6 bases; unmatched junction nucleotides: 3.

This rearrangement joins TRBV2 to TRBJ1-1; weak D call: TRBD1 (5 bases). CDR1 and CDR2 from the germline V gene are SNHLY and FYNNEI. Trimming took off 8 bases at V and 5 bases at J, with 12 bases between the two ends. The CDR3 sequence is 12 residues long. Here the CDR3 reads CASAGGRTEAFF. For the CDR3, the DNA is TGTGCCAGCGCCGGGGGGAGGACTGAAGCTTTCTTT.

The V gene is TRBV25-1, the J gene TRBJ2-7, with D possibly being TRBD1 (6 bases). The germline V and J ends were trimmed by 4 bases and 3 bases, with 10 bases remaining between them. This CDR3 comprises 13 residues. Germline assignment: CDR1 MGHDK and CDR2 SYGVNS. The CDR3 protein is CASSGDKVYEQYV. CDR3 DNA: TGTGCCAGCAGTGGGGACAAGGTCTACGAGCAGTACGTC.

V gene TRBV7-2 combines with J gene TRBJ1-2; 8 bases agree with TRBD1. Germline trimming cut 4 bases from V and 4 bases from J; bases unmatched to any gene: 2. This CDR3 is 13 amino acids long. Germline CDR1 is SGHTA and CDR2 is FQGNSA. The CDR3 DNA is TGTGCCAGCAGCTCGGACAGGGCCTATGGCTACACCTTC. Translated, it gives CASSSDRAYGYTF.

The chain recombines TRBV5-1 with TRBJ2-2; possible D gene TRBD1, 5 bases. The CDR3 is made up of 14 amino acids. Germline-derived CDR1 and CDR2 are SGHRS and YFSETQ. The germline V and J ends were trimmed by 5 bases and 7 bases, with 15 bases remaining between them. The CDR3 nucleotides read TGCGCCAGCAGGGGCAGGGCGAACGGCGGGGAGCTGTTTTTT. This gives the protein CASRGRANGGELFF.